This T cell receptor beta chain was identified in a study of T cells in Graves' hyperthyroidism and ophthalmopathy. Study-wide results and limits: Most thyroid clonotypes with frequency above 0.001 were detected in blood. Ophthalmopathy, as predicted by the model, came a median about six months after the prediction.

This clonotype counts as medium-sized. The antigen remains unidentified. Template material for amplifying TCR beta CDR3 regions consisted of RNA transcripts. The TCR CDR3 first-round RT-PCR relied on the HTBI primer set. TCRdb analysed the multiplex PCR reads with MiXCR anew, one entry per CDR3 protein. Here the sample spans roughly 40,000 distinct CDR3 sequences, approximately 52% being singletons. Ophthalmopathy patients showed a Clinical Activity Score of at least 3, NOSPECS grade of at least 4 and duration under 3 months. V lost 3 bases, J lost 9 bases, and 16 bases lay in between. Germline CDR1 SGDLS, CDR2 YYNGEE. The CDR3 is made up of 15 amino acids.

Sequencing input: blood. The TCR was taken from a man aged 35 to 55 with Graves' ophthalmopathy. The V and J genes are TRBV9 and TRBJ1-6; D not resolved. The CDR3 DNA reads as TGTGCCAGCAGCGCCCTCCGGGAGATAGGTTCACCCCTCCACTTT. Amino acids: CASSALREIGSPLHF.